Detailed here is one T cell receptor beta chain. The antigen remains unidentified. Healthy individuals of Caucasian origin from Russia, aged about 6 to 90, served as donors. The sample is drawn from a study of blood T cells in healthy people across ages. Points from the study as a whole: Using unsorted PBMCs precluded a conclusive naive versus antigen-experienced comparison. The long-lived group displayed more naive CD4+ cells, plus higher diversity, than the aged donors did. The unknown donor CMV status may have confounded expanded clonotype changes.

CDR1 and CDR2 from the germline V gene are DFQATT and SNEGSKA (reference sequence). This CDR3 spans 14 amino acids. Trimming pared 0 bases from V and 9 bases from J, leaving 12 bases between. It was with a sample-barcoded 5' primer and a J-beta primer mix that a second PCR of about 7 to 12 cycles was run. TCRdb reprocessed the 5' RACE reads via MiXCR and lists one record per CDR3 protein. The sample includes hundreds of thousands of distinct CDR3 sequences, under 45% seen only once; the top ten take roughly 18%. Sequencing was carried out using blood. The chain uses TRBV20-1 and TRBJ1-6; D ambiguous. The source of this sequence is a man aged 55 to 69 in good health. Here the CDR3 reads CSARDLDGFSPLHF. DNA for the CDR3: TGCAGTGCTAGAGATTTGGACGGCTTTTCACCCCTCCACTTT.